The entry below describes one TCR beta chain. As handled by the study authors: Filtering differed because ImmunoSEQ produced junction-only sequences that carried no quality scores. Only in-frame clones appear in the TCRdb table, and some are missing; sequencing was by immunoSEQ multiplex PCR. V and J calls and clone size come straight from that table; D and trimming were deduced from the DNA. The sample carries about 2.4 million clones, roughly 93% recorded once. All donors were Caucasian adults living in Nashville, Tennessee. Subsets obtained from CD4+ cells comprised CD45RA+ naive and CD45RA-negative memory cells. This specimen belongs to a study of shared clonotypes between healthy human individuals. Study-level information: Per donor, CD8 memory used one plate, CD8 naive used two, CD4 memory used three and CD4 naive used three.

This CDR3 spans 18 amino acids. Germline loops: CDR1 SGDLS, CDR2 YYNGEE. Trimming took 0 bases from V and 0 from J; bases not matched to a gene: 7. The TCR sequence derives from a man between 18 and 35 years old in good health. Some clones in this sample may be carry-over from other donors' samples. Material for sequencing was naive CD4+ T cells from PBMCs. The subset denotes: CD45RA+ positively selected. The chain recombines TRBV9 with TRBJ2-1, with 9 bases identical to TRBD2. CDR3 sequence reads: CASSVGLAATSSYNEQFF. CDR3 nucleotides: TGTGCCAGCAGCGTAGGACTAGCGGCGACCAGCTCCTACAATGAGCAGTTCTTC.